This TCR beta chain originates from a study of blood T cell repertoires in COVID-19 (dated by TCRdb to about 2020). Regarding the complete study: The collaborator samples originated in the United States, Italy and Spain and spanned the acute and convalescent phases of COVID-19. The prospective study material was composed of cDNA or gDNA derived from T cells, B-cell-depleted T cells, or PBMCs. The dataset comprised deeply sampled blood TCRbeta repertoires from subjects exposed to, actively infected with, or recovered from COVID-19. A freely available public database, intended as a resource for researchers studying the immune response to SARS-CoV-2, is where the repertoires were released. Samples were obtained from the ongoing ImmuneRACE study (first 160 participants) and from about 1,300 subjects provided by 6 global collaborators. The sample metadata nearly always contained a de-identified subject ID, COVID-19 status, age in years and sex. HLA class I and class II types, where available, came from metadata supplied by the sample provider rather than from assay-based typing.

Study-level results and caveats: The amount of clinical and demographic metadata varied by source and participant and was provided uncurated.

Sequences MDHEN (CDR1) and SYDVKM (CDR2) are obtained from the germline V gene. From cysteine to phenylalanine, the CDR3 is 17 amino acids long. The sequence is cut down to CDR3 DNA, 51 bases in frame from base 1. V has 5 bases trimmed and J has 2 bases trimmed; junction bases matching no gene number 14. TCRbeta CDR3 regions were amplified from genomic DNA by means of the immunoSEQ Assay, a bias-controlled multiplex PCR. Concerning the study's data processing: The number of nucleated cells in each sample was estimated by amplification of reference gene primers within the assay. To quantify the absolute abundance of each unique TCRbeta CDR3 rearrangement, sequence reads were collapsed and filtered. For each sample, productive Simpson clonality was calculated as the square root of Simpson's diversity index over productive rearrangements. TCRdb took over this immuneACCESS table, retaining in-frame rearrangements with V and J assigned. Such tables are incomplete; in checked studies, under half of the missing clones stem from an unresolved V gene, and the remainder is unexplained. V and J calls and clone size are copied from that table; D and trimming were computed from the DNA. The sample table contains approximately 100,000 clones; only one count was recorded for 86% of them. The ten biggest clones cover under 30% of the sample.

Comments on this clone: The clone's antigen remains unknown. Per-base quality was not reported, and no clone a single base away is much larger than it.

The collaborating institutions used their own protocols to collect whole blood in K2EDTA tubes. Collaborator samples were shipped for TCRbeta analysis as frozen whole blood, isolated PBMCs, or DNA extracted from either sample type. This clonotype was obtained from a human donor in a cohort sampled during active COVID-19. Sequences were obtained from peripheral blood. Here the chain combines TRBV28 and TRBJ2-7; TRBD1 aligns with 8 central bases. The CDR3 in this case is CASSPTVRTGSPYEQYF. The DNA sequence is given as TGTGCCAGCAGTCCCACCGTTCGGACAGGGAGTCCCTACGAGCAGTACTTC.